This T cell receptor (beta chain) was captured by sequencing in a study of CD8 T cells in Susac syndrome. General study results and limits: The authors acknowledged that their TCR sequencing and HLA analysis involved a relatively small number of individuals.

V lost 3 bases, J lost 6 bases, and 15 bases lay in between. The CDR3 sequence is 15 residues long. Germline V lookup: CDR1 LNHNV, CDR2 YYDKDF (reference sequence). High-throughput TCR beta sequencing covered peripheral CD8+ and CD4+ T cells. As for this clonotype: Antigen: not known.

Random hexamers were used to reverse transcribe an amount of roughly 0.45 to 1 ug RNA. Amplification of the TCR beta CDR3 was carried out by immunoSEQ multiplex PCR, which spanned a total of 54 Vbeta and 13 Jbeta segments. TCRdb re-called the immunoSEQ multiplex PCR reads through MiXCR, storing one row per CDR3 protein. The table has 250,000 to 300,000 distinct CDR3 sequences, 75% to 85% seen once. The receptor was isolated from a human donor with multiple sclerosis. The chain couples TRBV15 to TRBJ2-1; possibly TRBD2 for D (5 bases). The specimen was CD8+ T cells from PBMCs. The chain's CDR3 is CATSSPPRGTNEQFF. The CDR3 DNA is TGTGCCACCAGCAGCCCTCCTCGGGGAACCAATGAGCAGTTCTTC.